This T cell receptor (beta chain) was found in a study of radiotherapy plus CTLA-4 blockade in lung cancer. Study-level points and caveats: Best predicting response, reportedly, were early blood T cell clone dynamics, with interferon-beta. Some TCR clones had been derived from tumors. These clones expanded in peripheral blood after radiotherapy plus ipilimumab.

As to this clone: The antigen is unknown.

The table came from immunoSEQ multiplex PCR; TCRdb's copy has only in-frame clones and leaves some out. The data show around 45,000 clones, roughly 90% seen once. The germline gives CDR1 SGHDT, CDR2 YYEEEE. V dropped 2 bases and J dropped 8 bases, with 18 bases sitting between them. The CDR3 extends over 15 amino acids. The clonotype originates from a human donor with non-small cell lung cancer whose response to radiotherapy plus ipilimumab could not be evaluated. V usage is TRBV5-6 and J usage is TRBJ2-3; D is unclear. Source: peripheral blood, taken from a patient treated with radiotherapy plus ipilimumab. The CDR3 protein is CASSLVGNSPVTQYF. CDR3 DNA sequence: TGTGCCAGCAGCTTAGTTGGTAACAGTCCGGTTACGCAGTATTTT.